This T cell receptor beta chain derives from a study of lymphopenia after photon versus proton radiotherapy. V lost 2 bases and J 7 bases, leaving 14 bases between the germline ends. CDR1 is MNHNS and CDR2 is SASEGT in the germline V gene. This CDR3 is built from 14 residues. Data came from immunoSEQ multiplex PCR; TCRdb stores just in-frame clones and leaves some out. In the table there are about 29,000 clones, 87% of which are singletons. The chain employs TRBV6-1 and TRBJ2-5; a possible D gene is TRBD2 (5 bases). This TCR came from a woman aged 60 to 75 with cholangiocarcinoma. Some clones in this sample may be carry-over from other donors' samples. The sequences come from peripheral blood, collected from a patient treated with proton-based radiotherapy. CDR3 sequence reads: CASSERGSQTTQYF. DNA for the CDR3: TGTGCCAGCAGTGAACGAGGGTCCCAAACGACCCAGTACTTC.